These T cell receptor beta chains were read from a single sample in a study of control samples from healthy donors and cancer patients. Using immunoSEQ multiplex PCR, the repertoire was profiled, and TCRdb retains in-frame clones only, with some absent. This sample has around 140,000 clones, with about nine tenths found just once. Sequencing was carried out using blood. All receptors derive from a man younger than 40 in good health. Each CDR3 is given with its conserved first and last residue. D genes are given only for firm matches. Not all rows give a size; the values are once, few, many and, for expanded clones, a class.

>TRBV11-2|TRBJ2-7|.|.
TGTGCCAGCAGCTTAGAACGGACGGGGGGCGCCTCCTACGAGCAGTACTTC
CASSLERTGGASYEQYF
>TRBV12-3/TRBV12-4|TRBJ2-7|.|.
TGTGCCAGCAGTTTAGCGTTGAACTACGAGCAGTACTTC
CASSLALNYEQYF
>TRBV14|TRBJ1-6|TRBD1|.
TGTGCCAGCAGCCAAGGTTTGGGACAGGGGACTTCACCCCTCCACTTT
CASSQGLGQGTSPLHF
>TRBV10-3|TRBJ1-4|.|.
TGTGCCATCAGTGAGTCATGGGGCGCCGGTGAAAAACTGTTTTTT
CAISESWGAGEKLFF
>TRBV6-5|TRBJ2-3|TRBD1|.
TGTGCCAGCAGTTACTCACAGGGGACAGATACGCAGTATTTT
CASSYSQGTDTQYF
>TRBV6-6|TRBJ1-2|TRBD1|.
TGTGCCAGCAGTTGGGACAGGCCCTATGGCTACACCTTC
CASSWDRPYGYTF
>TRBV28|TRBJ1-1|.|.
TGTGCCAGCAGTTTATACTCCCGGAACGCTGAAGCTTTCTTT
CASSLYSRNAEAFF
>TRBV19|TRBJ2-2|.|.
TGTGCCAGTACCTACACCGGGGAGCTGTTTTTT
CASTYTGELFF
>TRBV24-1|TRBJ2-7|.|.
TGTGCCACCAGTGATCCCGACACTGGCTCCTACGAGCAGTACTTC
CATSDPDTGSYEQYF
>TRBV28|TRBJ1-3|.|.
TGTGCCAGCAGATTACAGCGGGTCTCTGGAAACACCATATATTTT
CASRLQRVSGNTIYF
>TRBV7-2|TRBJ1-6|TRBD1|.
TGTGCCAGCAGCTTAGAGCGCCCCGGGACAGGGACTAATTCACCCCTCCACTTT
CASSLERPGTGTNSPLHF
>TRBV6-1|TRBJ2-3|.|.
TGTGCCAGCAGTGAACCGTCGACAACTAGCACAGATACGCAGTATTTT
CASSEPSTTSTDTQYF
>TRBV5-1|TRBJ1-2|.|.
TGCGCCAGCAGCGCTCAACAGGGAAACTATGGCTACACCTTC
CASSAQQGNYGYTF
>TRBV5-1|TRBJ1-3|.|.
TGCGCCAGCAGCTTGGTTCAGGGTACTCCTGGAAACACCATATATTTT
CASSLVQGTPGNTIYF
>TRBV5-1|TRBJ2-1|.|once
TGCGCCAGCAGCAGGAAGGGACCTTTCCTCTACAATGAGCAGTTCTTC
CASSRKGPFLYNEQFF
>TRBV6-2/TRBV6-3|TRBJ2-3|TRBD2|.
TGTGCCAGCAGCCAGGAGCGGGGGCTCACAGATACGCAGTATTTT
CASSQERGLTDTQYF
>TRBV11-2|TRBJ2-7|.|.
TGTGCCAGCAGCCCCGGGGCGGTGGCCTCCTACGAGCAGTACTTC
CASSPGAVASYEQYF
>TRBV7-8|TRBJ2-1|TRBD2|.
TGTGCCAGCAGCCCTAGCGGACTAGATTCTAATGAGCAGTTCTTC
CASSPSGLDSNEQFF
>TRBV18|TRBJ2-7|TRBD2|few
TGTGCCAGCTCGCCGGGACTAGCAACCTACGAGCAGTACTTC
CASSPGLATYEQYF
>TRBV6-1|TRBJ1-5|TRBD1|.
TGTGCCAGCAGTGAAGTTCGACAGGGCCATCAGCCCCAGCATTTT
CASSEVRQGHQPQHF
>TRBV27|TRBJ1-5|TRBD1|.
TGTGCCAGCAGTTCGGGGACAGGGGACAATCAGCCCCAGCATTTT
CASSSGTGDNQPQHF
>TRBV5-4|TRBJ1-1|.|.
TGTGCCAGCAGCTTGGCTGGGGGGGGCACTGAAGCTTTCTTT
CASSLAGGGTEAFF
>TRBV24-1|TRBJ2-3|.|.
TGTGCCACCAGTGATCCCGGGACACCAAGCACAGATACGCAGTATTTT
CATSDPGTPSTDTQYF
>TRBV12-3/TRBV12-4|TRBJ1-3|.|.
TGTGCCAGCAACGAACGTCGTGGAAACACCATATATTTT
CASNERRGNTIYF
>TRBV14|TRBJ1-2|.|.
TGTGCCAGCAGCCAGATAGAGGGAGGTGGCTACACCTTC
CASSQIEGGGYTF
>TRBV24-1|TRBJ1-2|.|.
TGTGCCACCAGTGAAACCGGGACCGATGGCTACACCTTC
CATSETGTDGYTF
>TRBV7-8|TRBJ2-1|TRBD2|.
TGTGCCAGCAGCCCACTACTAGCGGGGGTCAGAAATGAGCAGTTCTTC
CASSPLLAGVRNEQFF
>TRBV5-1|TRBJ2-7|.|.
TGCGCCAGCAGCTTCGGAGACTCCTACGAGCAGTACTTC
CASSFGDSYEQYF
>TRBV12-5|TRBJ2-7|.|.
TGTGCTAGTGGTTTTCGGGGTGATGAGCAGTACTTC
CASGFRGDEQYF
>TRBV29-1|TRBJ1-1|.|.
TGCAGCGTCCTTGGGACCGGGAACACTGAAGCTTTCTTT
CSVLGTGNTEAFF
>TRBV13|TRBJ2-7|TRBD1|.
TGTGCCAGCAGCGCCAGGGGGTACCCTTCCTACGAGCAGTACTTC
CASSARGYPSYEQYF
>TRBV27|TRBJ2-1|TRBD1|.
TGTGCCAGCAGTCCCCGGACAGGGGTGGCAAATGAGCAGTTCTTC
CASSPRTGVANEQFF
>TRBV10-1|TRBJ2-3|.|.
TGCGCCAGCAGTGAGAGGGGGTATACGCAGTATTTT
CASSERGYTQYF
>TRBV2|TRBJ1-5|.|.
TGTGCCAGCAGTGTTGGGGGGCAGCCCCAGCATTTT
CASSVGGQPQHF
>TRBV19|TRBJ2-3|.|.
TGTGCCAGTAGTATAGGCTTGGGCACAGATACGCAGTATTTT
CASSIGLGTDTQYF
>TRBV6-6|TRBJ1-1|.|.
TGTGCCAGCAGCTTAGACCCTCCGAGCACTGAAGCTTTCTTT
CASSLDPPSTEAFF
>TRBV29-1|TRBJ1-5|.|.
TGCAGCGTACTACAGGGACCTAATCAGCCCCAGCATTTT
CSVLQGPNQPQHF
>TRBV19|TRBJ2-4|.|.
TGTGCCAGTAGTATCCGGGTCGAGGGGTTAGCCAAAAACATTCAGTACTTC
CASSIRVEGLAKNIQYF
>TRBV6-5|TRBJ1-5|TRBD1|.
TGTGCCAGCAAGACAGGGACACAGCCCCAGCATTTT
CASKTGTQPQHF
>TRBV5-4|TRBJ2-1|.|.
TGTGCCAGCAGCTTGGCCCCTAGCTCCAATGAGCAGTTCTTC
CASSLAPSSNEQFF
>TRBV20-1|TRBJ2-7|.|.
TGCAGTGCGGGAGACACCCACGAGCAGTACTTC
CSAGDTHEQYF
>TRBV28|TRBJ1-6|.|.
TGTGCCAGCAGTTCATCCGTGCTGGGGAATTCACCCCTCCACTTT
CASSSSVLGNSPLHF
>TRBV19|TRBJ1-5|TRBD1|.
TGTGCCAGTAGTACGGGACAGGGTATCGGCAATCAGCCCCAGCATTTT
CASSTGQGIGNQPQHF
>TRBV5-1|TRBJ2-3|TRBD2|.
TGCGCCAGCAGCTTTACTAGCGGGGGGACCACTAGCACAGATACGCAGTATTTT
CASSFTSGGTTSTDTQYF
>TRBV7-3|TRBJ1-6|.|.
TGTGCCAGCAGCTTAACTGGCAGGCATGAATCACCCCTCCACTTT
CASSLTGRHESPLHF
>TRBV27|TRBJ1-1|.|.
TGTGCCAGCAGTACCTACAGGGAGGTGAACACTGAAGCTTTCTTT
CASSTYREVNTEAFF
>TRBV9|TRBJ1-1|.|.
TGTGCCAGCAGCGTAGGAGGGACGGGAAACACTGAAGCTTTCTTT
CASSVGGTGNTEAFF
>TRBV7-8|TRBJ1-6|.|.
TGTGCCAGCAGCTTAATCCGGGGTCACTCCTATAATTCACCCCTCCACTTT
CASSLIRGHSYNSPLHF
>TRBV6-6|TRBJ1-2|TRBD1|.
TGTGCCAGCAGTCCCGACAGGGTACTCCAGCACTCCTATGGCTACACCTTC
CASSPDRVLQHSYGYTF
>TRBV7-8|TRBJ1-2|TRBD1|.
TGTGCCAGCAGCTTTACAGGGGTGCCCGGCTATGGCTACACCTTC
CASSFTGVPGYGYTF
>TRBV3-1/TRBV3-2|TRBJ1-4|.|.
TGTGCCAGCAGCCAGAGGGGAGTCTTTAATGAAAAACTGTTTTTT
CASSQRGVFNEKLFF
>TRBV9|TRBJ1-5|TRBD1|.
TGTGCCAGCAGCGCGACACAGGGGAACAATCAGCCCCAGCATTTT
CASSATQGNNQPQHF
>TRBV19|TRBJ1-4|.|.
TGTGCCAGTAGTATAGGAGGACTGACTAATGAAAAACTGTTTTTT
CASSIGGLTNEKLFF
>TRBV10-3|TRBJ1-1|.|.
TGTGCCATCAACAGTAACACTGAAGCTTTCTTT
CAINSNTEAFF
>TRBV9|TRBJ2-1|TRBD2|.
TGTGCCAGCAGCGTAGAAGGAGCGGGGGCCTACAATGAGCAGTTCTTC
CASSVEGAGAYNEQFF
>TRBV18|TRBJ1-6|TRBD1|.
TGTGCCAGCTCACCGACAGGGGCGGGTGATTCACCCCTCCACTTT
CASSPTGAGDSPLHF
>TRBV27|TRBJ2-3|TRBD2|.
TGTGCCAGCAGTGAAGGGACTAGCGGTGCAGATACGCAGTATTTT
CASSEGTSGADTQYF
>TRBV9|TRBJ2-1|.|.
TGTGCCAGCAGCGTCTCCGGCGGGCTAGCAACTGAGCAGTTCTTC
CASSVSGGLATEQFF
>TRBV9|TRBJ1-2|.|once
TGTGCCAGCAGCGGACCGTTCGAGGGGCTTGACTACACCTTC
CASSGPFEGLDYTF